Here is one T cell receptor beta chain with its context. The sample is drawn from a study of shared clonotypes between healthy human individuals. Study-wide context: Three CD4 naive, three CD4 memory, two CD8 naive and one CD8 memory plate were used per donor.

Trimming pared 3 bases from V and 7 bases from J, leaving 18 bases between. Germline values: CDR1 MNHEY, CDR2 SMNVEV (reference sequence). The CDR3 is 15 residues long. Every immunoSEQ plate was one replicate of a subset's evenly spread DNA. Clones were sequenced by immunoSEQ multiplex PCR, and TCRdb holds only the in-frame ones, with some missing. There are fewer than 1.8 million clones in the sample; approximately 98.5% occur only once, and roughly 0.36% lies in the top ten. The V call is TRBV27, the J call TRBJ1-2; maybe TRBD1 (6 bases). The sample was naive CD4+ T cells sorted from blood. Subset specified: CD45RA+ positively selected. The clonotype originates from a man aged 30 to 39 in good health. The CDR3 protein is CASSLIGRGATGYTF. As DNA, the CDR3 is TGTGCCAGCAGTTTGATAGGGCGGGGGGCGACTGGCTACACCTTC.